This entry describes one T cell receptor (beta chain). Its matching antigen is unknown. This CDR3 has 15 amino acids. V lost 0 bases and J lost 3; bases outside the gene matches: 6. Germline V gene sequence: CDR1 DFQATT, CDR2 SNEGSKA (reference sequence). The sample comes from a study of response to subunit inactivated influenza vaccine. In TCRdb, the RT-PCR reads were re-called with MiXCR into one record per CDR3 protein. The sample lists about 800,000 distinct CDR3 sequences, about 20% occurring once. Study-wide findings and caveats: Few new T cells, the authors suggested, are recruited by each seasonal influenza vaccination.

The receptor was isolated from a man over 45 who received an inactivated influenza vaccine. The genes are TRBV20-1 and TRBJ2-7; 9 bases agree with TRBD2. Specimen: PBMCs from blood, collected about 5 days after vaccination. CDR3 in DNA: TGCAGTGCTAGAGATTGGCTAGCGGGACACTACGAGCAGTACTTC. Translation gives CSARDWLAGHYEQYF.